The 9 T cell receptor beta chains listed next were all sequenced from one sample in a study of control samples from healthy donors and cancer patients. Sequenced by immunoSEQ multiplex PCR; TCRdb stores in-frame clones only, minus some. The sample consists of about 58,000 clones, around 87% of them appearing once. Material: PBMCs. These TCRs come from a woman aged 55-75 years with lung cancer.

This rearrangement joins TRBV28 to TRBJ2-2; D ambiguous. V was cut by 0 bases and J by 8 bases, with 10 bases left in between. Germline CDR1 MDHEN, CDR2 SYDVKM. This CDR3 is built from 14 residues. The CDR3 is CASSLWAPDGELFF. The CDR3 DNA reads TGTGCCAGCAGTTTATGGGCCCCGGATGGGGAGCTGTTTTTT.

The rearrangement links TRBV15 to TRBJ2-2; D possibly matches TRBD1 or TRBD2 (6 bases each). The CDR3 covers 16 residues. The V gene lost 5 bases and the J gene lost 0 bases, with 13 bases spanning the gap. Looked up from germline, CDR1 is LNHNV and CDR2 is YYDKDF (reference sequence). DNA of the CDR3: TGTGCCACCAGCCCTAGGGGGGCGGCGAACACCGGGGAGCTGTTTTTT. Amino acids: CATSPRGAANTGELFF. Variable domain in full (rest from reference TRBV15 and TRBJ2-2): DAMVIQNPRYQVTQFGKPVTLSCSQTLNHNVMYWYQQKSSQAPKLLFHYYDKDFNNEADTPDNFQSRRPNTSFCFLDIRSPGLGDTAMYLCATSPRGAANTGELFFGEGSRLTVL.

V and J are TRBV5-1 and TRBJ1-6; D perhaps matches TRBD1 (6 bases). This CDR3 spans 16 amino acids. The V gene lost 3 bases and the J gene lost 0 bases, with 10 bases spanning the gap. The germline CDR1 and CDR2 sequences are SGHRS and YFSETQ. The CDR3 sequence: CASSYDRSSYNSPLHF. The CDR3 bases are TGCGCCAGCAGCTACGACAGGAGCTCCTATAATTCACCCCTCCACTTT.

V and J are TRBV4-2 and TRBJ1-4; 7 nucleotides agree with TRBD1. V lost 3 bases, J lost 7 bases, and 8 bases stayed unmatched. CDR3 length: 15 amino acids. Germline CDR1 reads LGHNA; CDR2 reads YNFKEQ. The chain's CDR3 is CASSQVERGLEKLFF. As DNA, the CDR3 is TGTGCCAGCAGCCAGGTAGAGAGGGGGCTTGAAAAACTGTTTTTT.

The J gene is TRBJ1-4, the V gene TRBV27; TRBD1 matches 7 bases. The J segment lost 6 bases and the V segment lost 2 bases, leaving 12 bases of the junction unmatched. This CDR3 is built from 17 residues. In germline, CDR1 is MNHEY, CDR2 SMNVEV (reference sequence). Here the CDR3 reads CASSLVSAGGKDEKLFF. In DNA form, the CDR3 reads TGTGCCAGCAGTTTAGTATCTGCAGGGGGGAAGGATGAAAAACTGTTTTTT.

This chain uses TRBV6-1 with TRBJ2-7, with 8 bases fitting TRBD1. Germline V CDR1 and CDR2: MNHNS, SASEGT. This CDR3 comprises 15 residues. Trimming at V came to 2 bases and at J to 3 bases, leaving 6 bases not matched to a gene. The DNA of the CDR3 is TGTGCCAGCAGTGAACAGGGGGCGCGTGTCTACGAGCAGTACTTC. Encoded protein: CASSEQGARVYEQYF.

This sequence joins TRBV4-2 and TRBJ2-2; possible D gene TRBD2, 6 bases. Germline V gene sequence: CDR1 LGHNA, CDR2 YNFKEQ. V was pared by 1 base and J by 1 base, with 16 bases between. CDR3 length: 18 residues. This CDR3 reads CASSQGLWTKVNTGELFF. CDR3 DNA sequence: TGTGCCAGCAGCCAAGGCCTCTGGACTAAAGTGAACACCGGGGAGCTGTTTTTT.

The gene calls are TRBV7-9 and TRBJ2-7; 7 nucleotides match TRBD2. The junction had 4 bases not matched to a gene; V was cut back by 5 bases and J by 0 bases. CDR3 size: 14 residues. The germline V gene encodes CDR1 SEHNR and CDR2 FQNEAQ (reference sequence). In DNA, the CDR3 is TGTGCCAGCAGCCCCCGGGACTACTCCTACGAGCAGTACTTC. It specifies CASSPRDYSYEQYF.

This chain connects TRBV5-1 to TRBJ2-7; 10 nucleotides line up with TRBD1. CDR1 SGHRS and CDR2 YFSETQ come from the germline V gene. This CDR3 is 13 amino acids long. The ends lost 4 bases at V and 8 bases at J; junction bases unmatched: 6. The CDR3: CASSQTGGGKQYF. CDR3 DNA sequence: TGCGCCAGCAGCCAGACAGGGGGCGGCAAGCAGTACTTC. Combining the CDR3 with reference TRBV5-1 and TRBJ2-7 gives the whole variable domain KAGVTQTPRYLIKTRGQQVTLSCSPISGHRSVSWYQQTPGQGLQFLFEYFSETQRNKGNFPGRFSGRQFSNSRSEMNVSTLELGDSALYLCASSQTGGGKQYFGPGTRLTVT.